This T cell receptor beta chain was found in a study of T cells in Graves' hyperthyroidism and ophthalmopathy. With V trimmed by 8 bases and J by 7 bases, 2 bases remained unmatched. The CDR3 sequence is 11 residues long. CDR1 and CDR2 (germline): LNHNV, YYDKDF (reference sequence). Using RNA transcripts as the source, TCR beta CDR3 regions were amplified. TCR CDR3 underwent first-round RT-PCR with the HTBI primer set. Each CDR3 protein is one row after TCRdb ran MiXCR on the multiplex PCR reads. Of 400,000 or so distinct CDR3 sequences in the sample, over 12% were seen once. The clonotype comes from a middle-aged man with Graves' ophthalmopathy. J is TRBJ2-1 and V is TRBV15; 7 bases map to TRBD2. Sample: blood. The CDR3 DNA is TGTGCCACCCGGGGGGTAAATGAGCAGTTCTTC. Translation gives CATRGVNEQFF.